The T cell receptor beta chain under discussion was sequenced for a study of cytomegalovirus exposure and HLA in healthy donors. CDR1 is SGHVS, CDR2 FNYEAQ, per germline. This CDR3 contains 17 residues. V was clipped by 5 bases and J by 0 bases; unmatched bases: 5. The primer mix had 60 Vbeta and 13 Jbeta primers. The assay was immunoSEQ multiplex PCR, and TCRdb's table has in-frame clones only and misses some. The data contain around 130,000 clones, over 60% of them singletons. The clonotype comes from an older woman in good health and CMV-seronegative. The rearrangement uses TRBV7-6 and TRBJ2-6, with 9 bases fitting TRBD1. Sample: PBMCs. CDR3 loop: CASSLGTGSSGANVLTF. As DNA, the CDR3 is TGTGCCAGCAGCCTGGGGACAGGGAGCTCTGGGGCCAACGTCCTGACTTTC.